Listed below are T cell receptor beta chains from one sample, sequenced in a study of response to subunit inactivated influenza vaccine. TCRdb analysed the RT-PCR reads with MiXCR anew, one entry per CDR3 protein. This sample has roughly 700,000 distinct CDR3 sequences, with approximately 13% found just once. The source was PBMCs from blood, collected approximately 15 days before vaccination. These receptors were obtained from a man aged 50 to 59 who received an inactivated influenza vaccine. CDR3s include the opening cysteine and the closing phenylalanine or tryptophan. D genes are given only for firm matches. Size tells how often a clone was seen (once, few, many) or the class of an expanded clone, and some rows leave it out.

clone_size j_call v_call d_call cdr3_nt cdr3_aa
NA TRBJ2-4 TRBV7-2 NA TGTGCCAGCAGCTTAGGCCCCACAACGGCGTACTTC CASSLGPTTAYF
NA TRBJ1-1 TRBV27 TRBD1 TGTGCCAGCAGTCCCCACGACAGGGTTAAGGACGAAGCTTTCTTT CASSPHDRVKDEAFF
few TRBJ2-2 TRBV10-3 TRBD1 TGTGCCATCAGTGAGTCGTCGGGACAGAAGAACACCGGGGAGCTGTTTTTT CAISESSGQKNTGELFF
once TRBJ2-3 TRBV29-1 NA TGCAGCGTTGAAGATGTTGATGCGACGAACACAGATACGCAGTATTTT CSVEDVDATNTDTQYF
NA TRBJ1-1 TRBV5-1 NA TGCGCCAGCAGCAACAGCAATTTCCGGGGGCCCACTGAAGCTTTCTTT CASSNSNFRGPTEAFF
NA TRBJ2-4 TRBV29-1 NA TGCAGCGTTGAGTTAGGGACAATAGCCAAAAACATTCAGTACTTC CSVELGTIAKNIQYF
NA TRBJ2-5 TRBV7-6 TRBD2 TGTGCCAGCAGCAACGAGCGGGGGGAGACCCAGTACTTC CASSNERGETQYF
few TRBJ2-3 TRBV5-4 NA TGTGCCAGCAGCTTACCGCCTGCGGGTACGCAGTATTTT CASSLPPAGTQYF
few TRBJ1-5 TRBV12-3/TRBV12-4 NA TGTGCCAGCAGTTTTGAGGCAGCTTCGGATCAGCCCCAGCATTTT CASSFEAASDQPQHF
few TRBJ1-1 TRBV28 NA TGTGCCAGCATCCCAGGCGGCAGTGGGGACACTGAAGCTTTCTTT CASIPGGSGDTEAFF
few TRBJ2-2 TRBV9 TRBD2 TGTGCCAGCAGCGTAGTTAATAGGGGAGGGACCGGGGAGCTGTTTTTT CASSVVNRGGTGELFF
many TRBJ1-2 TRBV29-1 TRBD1 TGCAGCGTTGGTGAGGCAGGGGGGTTTGGCTACACCTTC CSVGEAGGFGYTF
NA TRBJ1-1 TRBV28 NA TGTGCCAGCAGTTTCCCAATGTCTGACGCAAACACTGAAGCTTTCTTT CASSFPMSDANTEAFF
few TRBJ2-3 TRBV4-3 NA TGCGCCAGCAGCCAGTGGGGGGGGCCCACAGATACGCAGTATTTT CASSQWGGPTDTQYF
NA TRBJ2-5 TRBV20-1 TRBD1 TGCAGTGCTCATGTGGGACAGAGAGAGACCCAGTACTTC CSAHVGQRETQYF
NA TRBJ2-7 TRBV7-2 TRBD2 TGTGCCAGCAGCACTCAGCGGGACTACGAGCAGTACTTC CASSTQRDYEQYF
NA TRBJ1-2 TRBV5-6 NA TGTGCCAGCAGCTTTCCGCGGCTCGAGGGCTACACCTTC CASSFPRLEGYTF
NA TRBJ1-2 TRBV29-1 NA TGCAGCGTTGTGTTTAACTATGGCTACACCTTC CSVVFNYGYTF
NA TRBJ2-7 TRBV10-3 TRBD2 TGTGCCATCCGGGAGGGGTTTGAGGGGTTCACCTACGAGCAGTACTTC CAIREGFEGFTYEQYF
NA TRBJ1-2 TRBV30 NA TGTGCCTGGAATGTAAACTTCTATGGCTACACCTTC CAWNVNFYGYTF
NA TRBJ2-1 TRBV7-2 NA TGTGCCAGCAGCGAATACGGGAGCGGAGACATCTTGCAGTTCTTC CASSEYGSGDILQFF
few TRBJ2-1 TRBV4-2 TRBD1 TGTGCCAGCAGCCAAGATAGAGGGACAGGGGGCAGTGAGCAGTTCTTC CASSQDRGTGGSEQFF
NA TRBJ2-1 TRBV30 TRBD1 TGTGCCTGGAGCGCCTACCCCGACAGGGGCCAACCTTTCTCCTACAATGAGCAGTTCTTC CAWSAYPDRGQPFSYNEQFF
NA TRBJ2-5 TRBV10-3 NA TGTGCCATCAGTGAGTCCGGACAGAATCAAGAGACCCAGTACTTC CAISESGQNQETQYF
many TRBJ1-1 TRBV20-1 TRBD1 TGCAGTGCTAGCCCCCTACAGGGGGGGAAGACTGAAGCTTTCTTT CSASPLQGGKTEAFF
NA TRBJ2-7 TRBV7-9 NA TGTGCCAGCAGCGGGCCCAACTCCTACGAGCAGTACTTC CASSGPNSYEQYF
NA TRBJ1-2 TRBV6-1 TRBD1 TGTGCCAGCAGGCCAGGACAGGGTCCTGGCTACACCTTC CASRPGQGPGYTF
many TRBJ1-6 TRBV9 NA TGTGCCAGCAGCGTAGAGGCAGCCTCTTCACCCCTCCACTTT CASSVEAASSPLHF
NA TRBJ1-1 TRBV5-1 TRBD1 TGCGCCAGCAGCTTGGAGGTGTGGGACAGGGGAAGGAACACTGAAGCTTTCTTT CASSLEVWDRGRNTEAFF
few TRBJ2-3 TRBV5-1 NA TGCGCCAGCAGTAGAAACCCCCGGGACTTTCAAAAAGATACGCAGTATTTT CASSRNPRDFQKDTQYF
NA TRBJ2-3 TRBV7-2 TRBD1 TGTGCCAGCAGGTCGGACAGGGCCAGCACAGATACGCAGTATTTT CASRSDRASTDTQYF
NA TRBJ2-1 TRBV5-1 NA TGCGCCAGCAGCTTGGGGAGGGGGACAGAGCAGTTCTTC CASSLGRGTEQFF
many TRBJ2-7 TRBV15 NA TGTGCCACCAGCAGAGATCTAAGCTACGAGCAGTACTTC CATSRDLSYEQYF
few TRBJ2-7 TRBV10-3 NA TGTGCCATCAGTGAGTCAGGAACCCACGAGCAGTACTTC CAISESGTHEQYF
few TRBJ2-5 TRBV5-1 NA TGCGCCAGCACTAATGAGGTCGGGACCCAGTACTTC CASTNEVGTQYF
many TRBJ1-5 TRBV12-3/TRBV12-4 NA TGTGCCAGCAGTTTAGGGACAGTTAATCAGCCCCAGCATTTT CASSLGTVNQPQHF
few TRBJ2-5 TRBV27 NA TGTGCCAGCAGTTTGTCTTCGTGGGGGGGCCGAGAGACCCAGTACTTC CASSLSSWGGRETQYF
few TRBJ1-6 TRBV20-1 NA TGCAGTGCTAGGGGCTCCTATAATTCACCCCTCCACTTT CSARGSYNSPLHF
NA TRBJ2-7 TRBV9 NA TGTGCCAGCAGCGTAGAGTCAGAAGACTACGAGCAGTACTTC CASSVESEDYEQYF
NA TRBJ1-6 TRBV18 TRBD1 TGTGCCAGCTCACCACCTTCTCAACAGGGGGCCCCCCTCCACTTT CASSPPSQQGAPLHF
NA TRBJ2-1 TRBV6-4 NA TGTGCCAGCAGTGAGACCTCTCGCTGGGAGCAGTTCTTC CASSETSRWEQFF
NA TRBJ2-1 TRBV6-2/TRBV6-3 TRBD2 TGTGCCAGCAGACATACTAGCGGGAGGGGCGATGAGCAGTTCTTC CASRHTSGRGDEQFF
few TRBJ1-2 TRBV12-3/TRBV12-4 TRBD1 TGTGCCAGCAGTTTGGGCAGACAGGGGGGGAAAGGCTACACCTTC CASSLGRQGGKGYTF
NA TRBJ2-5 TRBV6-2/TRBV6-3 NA TGTGCCAGCAGACCAGTTGGGTCATATGGGGGAGAGACCCAGTACTTC CASRPVGSYGGETQYF
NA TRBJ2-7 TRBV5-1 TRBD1 TGCGCCAGCAGCGGGGACAGTACCTACGAGCAGTACTTC CASSGDSTYEQYF
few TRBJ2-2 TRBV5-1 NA TGCGCCAGCAGCCCAATAGCAGGCGGGAACACCGGGGAGCTGTTTTTT CASSPIAGGNTGELFF
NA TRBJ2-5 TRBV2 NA TGTGCCAGCAGTGAAGATGAGACCCAGTACTTC CASSEDETQYF
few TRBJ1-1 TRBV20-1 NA TGCAGTGCTAGTCCTCAGTCTTCGAACACTGAAGCTTTCTTT CSASPQSSNTEAFF